A selection of T cell receptor beta chains follows, all from one sample in a study of blood T cell repertoires in COVID-19. The table came from immunoSEQ multiplex PCR; TCRdb's copy has only in-frame clones and leaves some out. The sample has roughly 230,000 clones, about 80% seen once; the top ten hold about 3%. Material for sequencing was PBMCs or T cells enriched from blood (not recorded which). The receptor source for this set is a man over 45 who had recovered from COVID-19. Both conserved end residues are part of each CDR3. The order of the fields is clone size, D gene, V gene, J gene, CDR3 protein, CDR3 DNA. A D gene is named only where the DNA matches it firmly. The size entry is marked missing in some rows and otherwise reads once, few, many or a size class.

clone size: NA
D gene: TRBD2
V gene: TRBV7-3
J gene: TRBJ2-5
CDR3 protein: CASSPSGASRLETQYF
CDR3 DNA: TGTGCCAGCAGCCCAAGCGGGGCCTCGCGGCTAGAGACCCAGTACTTC

clone size: NA
D gene: NA
V gene: TRBV3-1/TRBV3-2
J gene: TRBJ1-5
CDR3 protein: CASSQTGQPQHF
CDR3 DNA: TGTGCCAGCAGCCAAACAGGACAGCCCCAGCATTTT

clone size: once
D gene: TRBD1
V gene: TRBV25-1
J gene: TRBJ2-5
CDR3 protein: CASSEFLTGAHRQTQYF
CDR3 DNA: TGTGCCAGCAGTGAATTTTTGACAGGGGCCCATCGGCAGACCCAGTACTTC

clone size: NA
D gene: NA
V gene: TRBV11-2
J gene: TRBJ1-2
CDR3 protein: CASSLVRIDGYTF
CDR3 DNA: TGTGCCAGCAGCTTAGTGAGAATAGATGGCTACACCTTC

clone size: NA
D gene: TRBD2
V gene: TRBV5-1
J gene: TRBJ2-5
CDR3 protein: CASSVLAGTQETQYF
CDR3 DNA: TGCGCCAGCAGCGTGCTAGCGGGGACCCAAGAGACCCAGTACTTC

clone size: NA
D gene: TRBD1
V gene: TRBV5-8
J gene: TRBJ1-5
CDR3 protein: CASSLAQQGSNQPQHF
CDR3 DNA: TGTGCCAGCAGCTTGGCCCAACAGGGGAGCAATCAGCCCCAGCATTTT

clone size: NA
D gene: NA
V gene: TRBV29-1
J gene: TRBJ2-1
CDR3 protein: CSTTSSYNEQFF
CDR3 DNA: TGCAGTACGACTAGCTCCTACAATGAGCAGTTCTTC

clone size: once
D gene: NA
V gene: TRBV29-1
J gene: TRBJ1-4
CDR3 protein: CSGNLGGVGEKLFF
CDR3 DNA: TGCAGCGGAAACCTGGGGGGAGTGGGGGAAAAACTGTTTTTT

clone size: NA
D gene: NA
V gene: TRBV18
J gene: TRBJ2-6
CDR3 protein: CASSWDGSSGANVLTF
CDR3 DNA: TGTGCCAGCTCTTGGGACGGGAGCTCTGGGGCCAACGTCCTGACTTTC

clone size: NA
D gene: NA
V gene: TRBV9
J gene: TRBJ1-2
CDR3 protein: CASSGGEGGGYTF
CDR3 DNA: TGTGCCAGCAGCGGGGGTGAAGGGGGTGGCTACACCTTC

clone size: NA
D gene: NA
V gene: TRBV10-3
J gene: TRBJ1-1
CDR3 protein: CAISEKMTYTEAFF
CDR3 DNA: TGTGCCATCAGTGAGAAAATGACTTACACTGAAGCTTTCTTT

clone size: NA
D gene: NA
V gene: TRBV7-3
J gene: TRBJ2-3
CDR3 protein: CASSAGIFSTDTQYF
CDR3 DNA: TGTGCCAGCAGCGCGGGGATATTCAGCACAGATACGCAGTATTTT

clone size: NA
D gene: NA
V gene: TRBV6-1
J gene: TRBJ2-1
CDR3 protein: CASSRDFGQFF
CDR3 DNA: TGTGCCAGCAGCCGGGACTTCGGGCAGTTCTTC

clone size: NA
D gene: NA
V gene: TRBV5-1
J gene: TRBJ1-2
CDR3 protein: CASSHLQGSPPYGYTF
CDR3 DNA: TGCGCCAGCAGCCACCTACAGGGTTCTCCTCCCTATGGCTACACCTTC

clone size: NA
D gene: NA
V gene: TRBV19
J gene: TRBJ1-2
CDR3 protein: CAGKKAGLSGGYTF
CDR3 DNA: TGTGCCGGGAAAAAGGCGGGACTATCGGGAGGCTACACCTTC

clone size: NA
D gene: TRBD1
V gene: TRBV5-1
J gene: TRBJ1-1
CDR3 protein: CASRQGADTEAFF
CDR3 DNA: TGCGCCAGCAGGCAGGGGGCGGACACTGAAGCTTTCTTT

clone size: NA
D gene: NA
V gene: TRBV11-2
J gene: TRBJ1-2
CDR3 protein: CASSAGHSGGYTF
CDR3 DNA: TGTGCCAGCAGCGCGGGCCATAGCGGTGGCTACACCTTC

clone size: NA
D gene: TRBD1
V gene: TRBV28
J gene: TRBJ2-5
CDR3 protein: CASSLSLGTENQETQYF
CDR3 DNA: TGTGCCAGCAGTTTAAGTTTGGGGACAGAGAACCAAGAGACCCAGTACTTC

clone size: NA
D gene: NA
V gene: TRBV19
J gene: TRBJ1-5
CDR3 protein: CASSIENSVNQPQHF
CDR3 DNA: TGTGCCAGTAGTATAGAGAATTCGGTCAATCAGCCCCAGCATTTT

clone size: once
D gene: NA
V gene: TRBV2
J gene: TRBJ1-5
CDR3 protein: CASNLEQMDNQPQHF
CDR3 DNA: TGTGCCAGCAACCTGGAGCAGATGGACAATCAGCCCCAGCATTTT

clone size: NA
D gene: NA
V gene: TRBV10-2
J gene: TRBJ1-1
CDR3 protein: CASSTQGRTEAFF
CDR3 DNA: TGCGCCAGCAGTACACAGGGACGAACTGAAGCTTTCTTT

clone size: NA
D gene: NA
V gene: TRBV5-1
J gene: TRBJ2-3
CDR3 protein: CASSLTGVSRGTDTQYF
CDR3 DNA: TGCGCCAGCAGCTTGACTGGTGTCTCCCGGGGCACAGATACGCAGTATTTT

clone size: NA
D gene: TRBD2
V gene: TRBV12-5
J gene: TRBJ2-7
CDR3 protein: CASGLGGTSGYEQYF
CDR3 DNA: TGTGCTAGTGGTTTGGGCGGGACTAGCGGCTACGAGCAGTACTTC

clone size: NA
D gene: NA
V gene: TRBV29-1
J gene: TRBJ2-2
CDR3 protein: CSVEDQTATNTGELFF
CDR3 DNA: TGCAGCGTTGAAGATCAGACAGCGACGAACACCGGGGAGCTGTTTTTT

clone size: NA
D gene: NA
V gene: TRBV10-2
J gene: TRBJ1-2
CDR3 protein: CASMEEGRANYGYTF
CDR3 DNA: TGCGCCAGCATGGAAGAGGGGAGGGCAAACTATGGCTACACCTTC

clone size: NA
D gene: TRBD1
V gene: TRBV19
J gene: TRBJ1-2
CDR3 protein: CASSTLGQGGGYTF
CDR3 DNA: TGTGCCAGTAGTACTCTTGGACAGGGGGGAGGCTACACCTTC

clone size: NA
D gene: NA
V gene: TRBV19
J gene: TRBJ1-6
CDR3 protein: CASSTRRVNSPLHF
CDR3 DNA: TGTGCCAGTAGTACGCGGCGGGTTAATTCACCCCTCCACTTT

clone size: NA
D gene: TRBD1
V gene: TRBV11-3
J gene: TRBJ1-1
CDR3 protein: CASSSAGQVGTEAFF
CDR3 DNA: TGTGCCAGCAGCTCGGCGGGACAGGTGGGCACTGAAGCTTTCTTT

clone size: NA
D gene: TRBD1
V gene: TRBV29-1
J gene: TRBJ2-7
CDR3 protein: CSVVRQGNEQYF
CDR3 DNA: TGCAGCGTTGTTCGACAGGGCAACGAGCAGTACTTC

clone size: NA
D gene: NA
V gene: TRBV5-5
J gene: TRBJ2-5
CDR3 protein: CASSPGPGATKTQYF
CDR3 DNA: TGTGCCAGCAGCCCGGGCCCAGGGGCAACAAAGACCCAGTACTTC

clone size: NA
D gene: NA
V gene: TRBV28
J gene: TRBJ1-2
CDR3 protein: CASSPGDYGYTF
CDR3 DNA: TGTGCCAGCAGTCCGGGGGACTATGGCTACACCTTC

clone size: NA
D gene: TRBD1
V gene: TRBV5-4
J gene: TRBJ2-2
CDR3 protein: CASSSGQGASNTGELFF
CDR3 DNA: TGTGCCAGCAGCTCCGGACAGGGCGCCTCGAACACCGGGGAGCTGTTTTTT

clone size: many
D gene: NA
V gene: TRBV9
J gene: TRBJ1-1
CDR3 protein: CASSPLGGNTEAFF
CDR3 DNA: TGTGCCAGCAGCCCCCTCGGAGGGAACACTGAAGCTTTCTTT

clone size: NA
D gene: NA
V gene: TRBV19
J gene: TRBJ1-5
CDR3 protein: CASQRGGANQPQHF
CDR3 DNA: TGTGCCAGTCAGCGGGGGGGCGCCAATCAGCCCCAGCATTTT

clone size: NA
D gene: NA
V gene: TRBV3-1/TRBV3-2
J gene: TRBJ1-4
CDR3 protein: CASSPAGEKLFF
CDR3 DNA: TGTGCCAGCAGCCCCGCCGGGGAAAAACTGTTTTTT

clone size: NA
D gene: NA
V gene: TRBV29-1
J gene: TRBJ1-6
CDR3 protein: CSVEDGSGREDGSPLHF
CDR3 DNA: TGCAGCGTTGAAGATGGGAGTGGCAGGGAGGATGGATCACCCCTCCACTTT

clone size: NA
D gene: TRBD1
V gene: TRBV25-1
J gene: TRBJ2-1
CDR3 protein: CASSEQGQPSYNEQFF
CDR3 DNA: TGTGCCAGCAGTGAACAGGGACAGCCTTCCTACAATGAGCAGTTCTTC

clone size: many
D gene: NA
V gene: TRBV24-1
J gene: TRBJ2-3
CDR3 protein: CATSDIGAEVADTQYF
CDR3 DNA: TGTGCCACCAGTGATATTGGGGCCGAGGTGGCAGATACGCAGTATTTT

clone size: NA
D gene: NA
V gene: TRBV19
J gene: TRBJ2-5
CDR3 protein: CASSIGGSIQETQYF
CDR3 DNA: TGTGCCAGTAGTATAGGGGGCAGCATCCAAGAGACCCAGTACTTC

clone size: NA
D gene: TRBD1
V gene: TRBV5-1
J gene: TRBJ1-6
CDR3 protein: CASSSDRGFSYNSPLHF
CDR3 DNA: TGCGCCAGCAGCTCGGACAGGGGTTTCTCCTATAATTCACCCCTCCACTTT

clone size: NA
D gene: NA
V gene: TRBV11-2
J gene: TRBJ2-7
CDR3 protein: CASSPAGPKGEQYF
CDR3 DNA: TGTGCCAGCAGCCCGGCAGGGCCTAAAGGCGAGCAGTACTTC

clone size: NA
D gene: TRBD1
V gene: TRBV19
J gene: TRBJ1-1
CDR3 protein: CASSVNRGLNLMNTEAFF
CDR3 DNA: TGTGCCAGTAGTGTAAACAGGGGGCTGAATCTCATGAACACTGAAGCTTTCTTT

clone size: NA
D gene: TRBD1
V gene: TRBV12-3/TRBV12-4
J gene: TRBJ2-7
CDR3 protein: CASSSGGTGKYF
CDR3 DNA: TGTGCCAGCAGTTCCGGGGGGACAGGGAAGTACTTC

clone size: NA
D gene: NA
V gene: TRBV2
J gene: TRBJ1-1
CDR3 protein: CATLQGRQGQNSNTEAFF
CDR3 DNA: TGTGCCACCCTACAGGGAAGGCAGGGTCAAAACTCGAACACTGAAGCTTTCTTT

clone size: NA
D gene: NA
V gene: TRBV12-5
J gene: TRBJ2-1
CDR3 protein: CASGVARHSYNEQFF
CDR3 DNA: TGTGCTAGTGGGGTAGCGAGGCACTCCTACAATGAGCAGTTCTTC

clone size: NA
D gene: NA
V gene: TRBV6-1
J gene: TRBJ1-2
CDR3 protein: CASSERREANYGYTF
CDR3 DNA: TGTGCCAGCAGTGAACGACGGGAAGCTAACTATGGCTACACCTTC

clone size: NA
D gene: TRBD1
V gene: TRBV3-1/TRBV3-2
J gene: TRBJ2-6
CDR3 protein: CASSQVRQGTTF
CDR3 DNA: TGTGCCAGCAGCCAAGTTCGACAGGGGACAACTTTC

clone size: NA
D gene: NA
V gene: TRBV7-9
J gene: TRBJ1-1
CDR3 protein: CASSLLRVGTEAFF
CDR3 DNA: TGTGCCAGCAGCTTATTGAGGGTAGGCACTGAAGCTTTCTTT

clone size: NA
D gene: TRBD1
V gene: TRBV5-6
J gene: TRBJ1-6
CDR3 protein: CASRGDRENSPLHF
CDR3 DNA: TGTGCCAGCAGGGGGGACAGGGAAAATTCACCCCTCCACTTT